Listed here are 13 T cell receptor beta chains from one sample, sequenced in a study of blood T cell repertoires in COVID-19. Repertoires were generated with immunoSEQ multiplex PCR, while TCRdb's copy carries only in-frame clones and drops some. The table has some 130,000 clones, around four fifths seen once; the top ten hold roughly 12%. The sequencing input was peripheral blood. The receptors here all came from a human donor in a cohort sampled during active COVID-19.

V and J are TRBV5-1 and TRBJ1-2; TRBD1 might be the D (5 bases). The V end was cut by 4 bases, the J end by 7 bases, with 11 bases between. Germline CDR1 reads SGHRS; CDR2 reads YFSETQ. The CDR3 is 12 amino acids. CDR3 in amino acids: CASSDGGVGYTF. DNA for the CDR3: TGCGCCAGCAGCGACGGAGGGGTTGGCTACACCTTC.

The CDR3 here is CASSYDGTWTHEAFF. DNA of the CDR3: TGTGCCAGCAGTTACGACGGGACTTGGACGCATGAAGCTTTCTTT. The V call is TRBV6-5, the J call TRBJ1-1; a possible D gene is TRBD1 (5 bases). This CDR3 has 15 amino acids. Germline V gene sequence: CDR1 MNHEY, CDR2 SVGAGI. Trimming took off 2 bases at V and 7 bases at J, with 17 bases between the two ends.

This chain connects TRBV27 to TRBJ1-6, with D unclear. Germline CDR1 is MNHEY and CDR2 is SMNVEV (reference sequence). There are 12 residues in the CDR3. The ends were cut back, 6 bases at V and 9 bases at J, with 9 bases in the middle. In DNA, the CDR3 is TGTGCCAGCAGCACCTCGAGTTCACCCCTCCACTTT. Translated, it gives CASSTSSSPLHF.

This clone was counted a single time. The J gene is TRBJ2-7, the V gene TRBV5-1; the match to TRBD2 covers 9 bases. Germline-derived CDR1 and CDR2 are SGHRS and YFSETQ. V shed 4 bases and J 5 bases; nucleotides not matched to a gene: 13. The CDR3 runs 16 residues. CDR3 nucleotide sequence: TGCGCCAGCAGCCAGGTCGGGCGGGGGGGCCCGGACGAGCAGTACTTC. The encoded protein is CASSQVGRGGPDEQYF.

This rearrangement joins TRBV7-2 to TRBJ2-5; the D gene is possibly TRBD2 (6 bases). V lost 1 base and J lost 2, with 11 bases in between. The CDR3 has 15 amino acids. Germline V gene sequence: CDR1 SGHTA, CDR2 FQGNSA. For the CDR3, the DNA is TGTGCCAGCAGCTTAGGTGGGGGGTTTCAAGAGACCCAGTACTTC. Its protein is CASSLGGGFQETQYF.

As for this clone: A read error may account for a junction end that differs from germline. Here the CDR3 reads CASSEPSGGAVDF. The CDR3 DNA reads as TGTGCCAGCAGCGAGCCTAGCGGGGGGGCGGTCGACTTC. This chain connects TRBV25-1 to TRBJ2-5, with 12 bases identical to TRBD2. The CDR3 totals 13 residues. The germline gives CDR1 MGHDK, CDR2 SYGVNS.

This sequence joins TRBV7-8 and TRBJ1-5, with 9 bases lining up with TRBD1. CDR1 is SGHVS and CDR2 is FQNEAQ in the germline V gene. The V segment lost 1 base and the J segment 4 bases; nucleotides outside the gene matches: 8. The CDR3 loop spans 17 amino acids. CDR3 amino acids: CASSLVPGQGKNQPQHF. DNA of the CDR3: TGTGCCAGCAGCTTAGTTCCCGGACAGGGGAAAAATCAGCCCCAGCATTTT.

This chain's CDR3 is CASSEGPGSSYEQYF. The CDR3 region has the DNA TGTGCCAGCAGTGAAGGCCCGGGATCTTCCTACGAGCAGTACTTC. The chain joins TRBV25-1 to TRBJ2-7; TRBD2 is a possible D gene (5 bases). The germline gives CDR1 MGHDK, CDR2 SYGVNS. This CDR3 has 15 residues. V was trimmed by 2 bases and J by 1 base, leaving 12 bases between them.

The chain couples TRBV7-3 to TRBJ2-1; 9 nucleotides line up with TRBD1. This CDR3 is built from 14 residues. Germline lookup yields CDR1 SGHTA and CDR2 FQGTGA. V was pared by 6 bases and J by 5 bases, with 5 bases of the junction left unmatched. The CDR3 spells CASSSGTGNNEQFF. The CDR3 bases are TGTGCCAGCAGTTCCGGGACAGGGAACAATGAGCAGTTCTTC.

CDR3 sequence (DNA): TGTGCCATCAGTGGTTCGGGTTATGGCTACACCTTC. It encodes CAISGSGYGYTF. This chain uses TRBV10-3 with TRBJ1-2, with D uncertain. Germline loops: CDR1 ENHRY, CDR2 SYGVKD. Trimming removed 4 bases at V and 5 bases at J, with 8 bases between. The CDR3 is 12 residues long.

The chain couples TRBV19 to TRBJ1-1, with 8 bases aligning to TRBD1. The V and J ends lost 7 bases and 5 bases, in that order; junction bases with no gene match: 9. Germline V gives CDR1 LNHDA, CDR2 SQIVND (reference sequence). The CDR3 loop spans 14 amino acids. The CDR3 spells CASTSDRGGTEAFF. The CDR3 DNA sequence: TGTGCCAGTACTTCCGACAGGGGAGGTACTGAAGCTTTCTTT.

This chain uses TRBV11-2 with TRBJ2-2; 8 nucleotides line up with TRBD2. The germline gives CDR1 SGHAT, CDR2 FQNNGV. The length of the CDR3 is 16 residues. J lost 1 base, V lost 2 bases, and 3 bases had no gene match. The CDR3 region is CASSLPGGVNTGELFF. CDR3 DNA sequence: TGTGCCAGCAGCTTACCGGGGGGGGTGAACACCGGGGAGCTGTTTTTT. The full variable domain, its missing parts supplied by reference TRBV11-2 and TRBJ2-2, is EAGVAQSPRYKIIEKRQSVAFWCNPISGHATLYWYQQILGQGPKLLIQFQNNGVVDDSQLPKDRFSAERLKGVDSTLKIQPAKLEDSAVYLCASSLPGGVNTGELFFGEGSRLTVL.

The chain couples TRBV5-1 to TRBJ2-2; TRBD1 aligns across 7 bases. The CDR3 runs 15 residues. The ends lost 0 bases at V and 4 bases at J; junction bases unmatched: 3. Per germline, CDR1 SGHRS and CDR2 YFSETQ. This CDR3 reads CASSLAQGVTGELFF. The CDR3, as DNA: TGCGCCAGCAGCTTGGCCCAGGGGGTCACCGGGGAGCTGTTTTTT. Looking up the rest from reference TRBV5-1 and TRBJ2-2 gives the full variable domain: KAGVTQTPRYLIKTRGQQVTLSCSPISGHRSVSWYQQTPGQGLQFLFEYFSETQRNKGNFPGRFSGRQFSNSRSEMNVSTLELGDSALYLCASSLAQGVTGELFFGEGSRLTVL.